This T cell receptor beta chain came from a study of high-grade serous ovarian cancer treatment subgroups. General observations from the study: Only CDR3 was analyzed; CDR1 and CDR2 were not. Tumors within one patient showed repertoire similarity of about 0.095 to 0.85.

TCRdb's copy holds only in-frame clones and misses some; the assay was immunoSEQ multiplex PCR. This sample has around 650 clones, with about 66% found just once. Tumor tissue was taken before any definitive surgery or chemotherapy was given. Germline CDR1 reads MNHEY; CDR2 reads SMNVEV (reference sequence). The CDR3 has 11 residues. Trimming shortened V by 4 bases and J by 6 bases, and 7 bases separated the two germline ends. Points on this clone: The target antigen is unknown.

The sequenced sample consisted of tumor tissue. The chain employs TRBV27 and TRBJ2-7; D call uncertain. The TCR was taken from a human donor with high-grade serous ovarian cancer. DNA of the CDR3: TGTGCCAGCAGTTCCCTCGGCGAGCAGTACTTC. Its translation: CASSSLGEQYF.